The T cell receptor beta chain described here comes from a study of blood T cells in healthy people across ages. In its sample, this clonotype was seen a few times. Combining a sample-barcoded 5' primer with a J-beta primer mix, a second PCR ran for 7 to 11 cycles. A single record per CDR3 protein comes from TCRdb applying MiXCR to the 5' RACE reads. The sample has around 800,000 distinct CDR3 sequences; roughly 53% are singletons. The CDR3 covers 15 residues. Trimming removed 6 bases at V and 1 base at J, with 12 bases between. Germline V gene data show CDR1 as MNHNS and CDR2 as SASEGT. The chain carries TRBV6-1 and TRBJ1-4, with D unresolved. Sequenced input: blood. The receptor's source is an elderly man in good health. The CDR3 reads CASSVIMETNEKLFF. CDR3 coding DNA: TGTGCCAGCAGCGTCATCATGGAAACTAATGAAAAACTGTTTTTT.